This TCR beta chain was captured in a study of vaccination and CD4 T cells after COVID-19. Study as a whole: Sampling that followed vaccination took place a median roughly 69 days after dose two, within a range of 14 to 241.

Trimming shortened V by 5 bases and J by 1 base, and 2 bases separated the two germline ends. Germline values: CDR1 SEHNR, CDR2 FQNEAQ (reference sequence). The CDR3 sequence is 11 residues long. Comments on this clonotype: No antigen is known for it.

As for treatment: 10-day PBMC culture with coronavirus spike peptide pools or control peptides (ViraFEST assay). Sequencing of cultured CD4+ T cell DNA used the Oncomine TCR Beta short-read assay. The source of extracted genomic DNA was cultured CD4+ T cells. A single record per CDR3 protein comes from TCRdb applying MiXCR to the PCR reads. The table has about 16,000 distinct CDR3 sequences, 35% to 45% seen once; the top ten hold 23%. The TCR originated in a human donor who received a COVID-19 vaccine. V usage is TRBV7-9 and J usage is TRBJ2-5, with unresolved D. Specimen: CD4+ T cells from blood, cultured in vitro, collected before SARS-CoV-2 vaccination. In nucleotides, the CDR3 is TGTGCCAGCAGCCCCCAAGAGACCCAGTACTTC. Protein product: CASSPQETQYF.